These 9 T cell receptor beta chains were sequenced from one sample in a study of brain metastases from non-small cell lung cancer. TCRdb's copy holds only in-frame clones and misses some; the assay was immunoSEQ multiplex PCR. The repertoire consists of over 3,500 clones, with approximately 80% occurring once and the leading ten covering under 8.5%. The sample was primary lung tumor tissue. These receptors were taken from a donor at least 40 years old with non-small cell lung cancer.

This rearrangement joins TRBV14 to TRBJ2-3, with TRBD1 matching over 9 bases. After removal of 2 bases from V and 1 base from J, the junction contained 19 bases not matched to a gene. The CDR3 loop spans 21 amino acids. The V gene's germline CDR1 is SGHDN and CDR2 FVKESK. CDR3 in DNA: TGTGCCAGCAGCCAACATCCTCCGGGGACAGGGTTTGAATTGGGCACAGATACGCAGTATTTT. Protein product: CASSQHPPGTGFELGTDTQYF.

A remark on this clone: Other DNA sequences within the sample encode an identical CDR3. This chain connects TRBV28 to TRBJ2-1, with D uncertain. The CDR3 extends over 12 amino acids. In germline, CDR1 is MDHEN, CDR2 SYDVKM. The ends were cut back, 5 bases at V and 4 bases at J, with 6 bases in the middle. CDR3 protein: CASSLEYNEQFF. In DNA form, the CDR3 reads TGTGCCAGCAGTCTCGAATACAATGAGCAGTTCTTC.

The V call is TRBV7-2, the J call TRBJ1-3; 8 bases align to TRBD1. The CDR3 loop spans 16 amino acids. The germline gives CDR1 SGHTA, CDR2 FQGNSA. V was pared by 5 bases and J by 0 bases, with 6 bases of the junction left unmatched. CDR3 bases: TGTGCCAGCAGCGTAAGGACAGGGTACTCTGGAAACACCATATATTTT. Its translation is CASSVRTGYSGNTIYF.

CDR3 sequence reads: CASTPGGSYNEQFF. The CDR3 nucleotides read TGTGCCAGCACTCCAGGGGGGTCCTACAATGAGCAGTTCTTC. The chain couples TRBV28 to TRBJ2-1, with D maybe TRBD1 (7 bases). V was clipped by 7 bases and J by 1 base, with 11 bases between them. The CDR3 is 14 amino acids. Germline lookup yields CDR1 MDHEN and CDR2 SYDVKM.

J is TRBJ1-3 and V is TRBV5-5, with D uncertain. V was clipped by 0 bases and J by 4 bases, with 11 bases between them. The CDR3 loop spans 15 amino acids. Germline assignment: CDR1 SGHKS and CDR2 YYEKEE (reference sequence). CDR3 nucleotides: TGTGCCAGCAGCTTGGATTTGGGAAGCGGAAACACCATATATTTT. Its translation: CASSLDLGSGNTIYF.

The chain employs TRBV28 and TRBJ2-1; a possible D gene is TRBD2 (6 bases). With 8 bases removed from V and 8 bases from J, the gap between germline ends came to 19 bases. The germline V gene has CDR1 MDHEN and CDR2 SYDVKM. This CDR3 has 14 residues. CDR3 sequence reads: CASRGWRERDEQFF. CDR3 DNA sequence: TGTGCCAGCCGGGGGTGGAGGGAGAGGGATGAGCAGTTCTTC.

This clone was picked up one time. V and J are TRBV7-8 and TRBJ2-7; D perhaps matches TRBD2 (5 bases). V shed 1 base and J shed 4 bases, with 8 bases lying between them. This CDR3 region has 13 residues. CDR1 and CDR2 from the germline V gene are SGHVS and FQNEAQ. CDR3 residues: CASSLGPGYEQYV. CDR3 coding DNA: TGTGCCAGCAGCTTAGGCCCGGGATACGAGCAGTACGTC.

The rearrangement uses TRBV20-1 and TRBJ2-1; D is unclear. V lost 6 bases and J lost 8, with 11 bases in between. This CDR3 comprises 11 residues. The germline V gene has CDR1 DFQATT and CDR2 SNEGSKA (reference sequence). The CDR3 is CSAPGPDEQFF. CDR3 nucleotides: TGCAGTGCCCCAGGACCTGATGAGCAGTTCTTC.

The CDR3 spells CASRGPGTAMNTEAFF. The CDR3 coding sequence is TGTGCCAGCCGCGGTCCCGGGACAGCGATGAACACTGAAGCTTTCTTT. The V gene is TRBV7-8, the J gene TRBJ1-1; 7 bases are shared with TRBD1. CDR1 and CDR2 from the germline V gene are SGHVS and FQNEAQ. The CDR3 extends over 16 amino acids. Trimming removed 8 bases from V and 0 bases from J; junction bases left unmatched: 12.